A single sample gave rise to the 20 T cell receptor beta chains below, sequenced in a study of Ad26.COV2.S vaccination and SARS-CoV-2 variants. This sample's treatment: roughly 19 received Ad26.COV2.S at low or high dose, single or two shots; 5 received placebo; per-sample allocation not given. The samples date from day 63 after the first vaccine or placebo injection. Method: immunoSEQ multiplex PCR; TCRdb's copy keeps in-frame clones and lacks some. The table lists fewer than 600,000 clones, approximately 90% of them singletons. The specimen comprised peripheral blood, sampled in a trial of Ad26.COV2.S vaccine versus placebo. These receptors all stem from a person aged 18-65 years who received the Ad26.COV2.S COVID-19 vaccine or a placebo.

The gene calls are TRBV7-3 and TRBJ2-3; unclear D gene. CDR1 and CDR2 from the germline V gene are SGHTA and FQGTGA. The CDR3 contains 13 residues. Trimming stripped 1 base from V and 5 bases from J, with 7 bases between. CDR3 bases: TGTGCCAGCAGCTTAATTTTGGGAGATACGCAGTATTTT. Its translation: CASSLILGDTQYF.

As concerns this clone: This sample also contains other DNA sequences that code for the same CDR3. CDR3 protein: CSASRGTEAFF. CDR3 DNA sequence: TGCAGTGCTAGCAGGGGCACTGAAGCTTTCTTT. The rearrangement links TRBV20-1 to TRBJ1-1, with D possibly TRBD1 on 6 matching bases. CDR3 length: 11 residues. Germline CDR1 reads DFQATT; CDR2 reads SNEGSKA (reference sequence). Trimming removed 3 bases at V and 4 bases at J, with 6 bases between.

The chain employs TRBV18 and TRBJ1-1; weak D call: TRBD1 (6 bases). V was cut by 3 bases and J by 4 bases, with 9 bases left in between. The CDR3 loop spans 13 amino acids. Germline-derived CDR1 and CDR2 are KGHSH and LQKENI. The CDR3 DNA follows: TGTGCCAGCTCACCCGGGGGCTCCACTGAAGCTTTCTTT. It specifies CASSPGGSTEAFF.

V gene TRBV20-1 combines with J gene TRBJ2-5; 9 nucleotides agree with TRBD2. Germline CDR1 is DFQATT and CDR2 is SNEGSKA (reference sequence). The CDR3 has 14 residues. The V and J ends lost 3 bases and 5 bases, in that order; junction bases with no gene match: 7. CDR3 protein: CSASAGGSGETQYF. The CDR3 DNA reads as TGCAGTGCTAGTGCGGGGGGGAGTGGGGAGACCCAGTACTTC.

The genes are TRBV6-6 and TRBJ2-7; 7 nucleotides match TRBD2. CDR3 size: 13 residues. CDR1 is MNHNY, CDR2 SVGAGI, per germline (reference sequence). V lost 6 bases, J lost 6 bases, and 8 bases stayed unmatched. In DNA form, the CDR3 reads TGTGCCAGCAGCCCAGGCGGGAGTGGCGAGCAGTACTTC. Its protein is CASSPGGSGEQYF.

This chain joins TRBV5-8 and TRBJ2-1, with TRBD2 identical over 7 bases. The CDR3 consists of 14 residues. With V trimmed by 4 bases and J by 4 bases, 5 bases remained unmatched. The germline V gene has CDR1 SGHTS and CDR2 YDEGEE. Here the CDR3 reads CASSPRLAYNEQFF. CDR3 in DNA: TGTGCCAGCAGCCCCAGACTAGCTTACAATGAGCAGTTCTTC.

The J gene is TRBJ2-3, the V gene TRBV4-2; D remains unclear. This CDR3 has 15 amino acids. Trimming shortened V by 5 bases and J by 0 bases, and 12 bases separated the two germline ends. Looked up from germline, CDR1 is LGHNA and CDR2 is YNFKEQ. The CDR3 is CASSVGWFSTDTQYF. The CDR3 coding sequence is TGTGCCAGCAGCGTCGGGTGGTTTAGCACAGATACGCAGTATTTT.

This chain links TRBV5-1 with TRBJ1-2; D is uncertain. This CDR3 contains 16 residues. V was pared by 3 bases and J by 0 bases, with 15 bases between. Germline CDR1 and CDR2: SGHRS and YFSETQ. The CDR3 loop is CASSSGVATSNYGYTF. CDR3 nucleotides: TGCGCCAGCAGCTCCGGGGTAGCCACATCTAACTATGGCTACACCTTC. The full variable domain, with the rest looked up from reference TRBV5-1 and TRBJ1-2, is KAGVTQTPRYLIKTRGQQVTLSCSPISGHRSVSWYQQTPGQGLQFLFEYFSETQRNKGNFPGRFSGRQFSNSRSEMNVSTLELGDSALYLCASSSGVATSNYGYTFGSGTRLTVV.

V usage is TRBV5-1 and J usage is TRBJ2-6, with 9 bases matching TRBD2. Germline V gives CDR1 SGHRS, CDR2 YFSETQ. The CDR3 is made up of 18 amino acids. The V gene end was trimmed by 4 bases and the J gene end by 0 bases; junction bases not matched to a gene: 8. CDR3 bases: TGCGCCAGCAGCGTGGGACTAGCCCTCCACTCTGGGGCCAACGTCCTGACTTTC. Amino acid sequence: CASSVGLALHSGANVLTF.

As DNA, the CDR3 is TGTGCCAGCAGTGAGTTGACAGCTAATTCACCCCTCCACTTT. Its protein is CASSELTANSPLHF. This chain links TRBV6-1 with TRBJ1-6, with D tentatively TRBD1 (5 bases). Germline CDR1 is MNHNS and CDR2 is SASEGT. CDR3 size: 14 residues. Trimming cost V 3 bases and J 6 bases, with 9 bases left between them.

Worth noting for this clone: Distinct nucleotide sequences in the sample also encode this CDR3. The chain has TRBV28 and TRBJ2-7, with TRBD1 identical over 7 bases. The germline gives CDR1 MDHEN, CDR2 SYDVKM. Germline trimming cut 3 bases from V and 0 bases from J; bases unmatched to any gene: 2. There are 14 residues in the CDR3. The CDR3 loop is CASSLRGPSYEQYF. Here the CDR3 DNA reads TGTGCCAGCAGTTTGAGGGGGCCCTCCTACGAGCAGTACTTC.

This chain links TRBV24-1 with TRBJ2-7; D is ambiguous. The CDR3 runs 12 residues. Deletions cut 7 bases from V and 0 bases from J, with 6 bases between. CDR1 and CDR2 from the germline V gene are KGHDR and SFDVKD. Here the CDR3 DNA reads TGTGCCACCAGCAGACTCTCCTACGAGCAGTACTTC. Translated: CATSRLSYEQYF.

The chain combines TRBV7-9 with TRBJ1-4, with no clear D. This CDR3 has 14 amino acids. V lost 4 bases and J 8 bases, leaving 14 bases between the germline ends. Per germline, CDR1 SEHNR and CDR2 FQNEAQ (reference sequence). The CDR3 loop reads CASSSMAGREKLFF. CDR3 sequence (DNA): TGTGCCAGCAGCTCTATGGCCGGAAGAGAAAAACTGTTTTTT.

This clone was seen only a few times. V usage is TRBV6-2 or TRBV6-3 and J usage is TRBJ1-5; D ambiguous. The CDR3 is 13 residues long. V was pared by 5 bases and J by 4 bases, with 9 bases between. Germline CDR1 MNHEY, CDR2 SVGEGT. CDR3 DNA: TGTGCCAGCAGTATAAAGAGAAATCAGCCCCAGCATTTT. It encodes CASSIKRNQPQHF.

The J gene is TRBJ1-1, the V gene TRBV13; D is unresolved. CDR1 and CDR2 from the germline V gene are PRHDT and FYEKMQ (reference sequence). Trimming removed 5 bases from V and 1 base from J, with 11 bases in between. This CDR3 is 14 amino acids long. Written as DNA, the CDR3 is TGTGCCAGCAGCCCCACCCGAGGGAACACTGAAGCTTTCTTT. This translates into CASSPTRGNTEAFF.

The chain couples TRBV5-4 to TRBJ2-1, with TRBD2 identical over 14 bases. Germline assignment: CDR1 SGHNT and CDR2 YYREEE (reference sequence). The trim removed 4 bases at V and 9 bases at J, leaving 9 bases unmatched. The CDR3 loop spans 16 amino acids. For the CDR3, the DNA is TGTGCCAGCAGCCCCCCGGGACTAGCGGGGGCAGGTGAGCAGTTCTTC. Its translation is CASSPPGLAGAGEQFF.

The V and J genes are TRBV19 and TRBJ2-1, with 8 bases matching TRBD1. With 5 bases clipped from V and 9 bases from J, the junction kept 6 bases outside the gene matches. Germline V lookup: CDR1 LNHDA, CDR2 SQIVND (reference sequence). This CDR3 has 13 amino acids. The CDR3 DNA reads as TGTGCCAGTAGTTGGCAGGGGGCAGGTGAGCAGTTCTTC. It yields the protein CASSWQGAGEQFF.

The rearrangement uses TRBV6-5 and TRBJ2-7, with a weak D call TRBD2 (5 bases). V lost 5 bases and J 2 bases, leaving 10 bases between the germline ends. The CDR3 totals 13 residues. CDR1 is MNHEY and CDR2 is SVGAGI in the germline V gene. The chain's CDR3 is CASSHGVTYEQYF. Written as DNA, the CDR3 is TGTGCCAGCAGTCACGGGGTTACCTACGAGCAGTACTTC.

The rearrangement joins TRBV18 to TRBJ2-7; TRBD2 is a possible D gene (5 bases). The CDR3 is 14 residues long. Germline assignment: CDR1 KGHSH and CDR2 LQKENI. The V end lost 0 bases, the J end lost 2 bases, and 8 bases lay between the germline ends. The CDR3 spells CASSPPASPYEQYF. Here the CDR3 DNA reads TGTGCCAGCTCACCACCCGCTAGCCCCTACGAGCAGTACTTC. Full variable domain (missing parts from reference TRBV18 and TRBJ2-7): NAGVMQNPRHLVRRRGQEARLRCSPMKGHSHVYWYRQLPEEGLKFMVYLQKENIIDESGMPKERFSAEFPKEGPSILRIQQVVRGDSAAYFCASSPPASPYEQYFGPGTRLTVT.

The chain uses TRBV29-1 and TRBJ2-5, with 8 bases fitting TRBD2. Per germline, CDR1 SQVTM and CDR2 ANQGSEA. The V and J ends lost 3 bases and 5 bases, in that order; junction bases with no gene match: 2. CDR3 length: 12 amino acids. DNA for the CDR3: TGCAGCGTTGAGTCGGGAGGGGAGACCCAGTACTTC. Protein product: CSVESGGETQYF.